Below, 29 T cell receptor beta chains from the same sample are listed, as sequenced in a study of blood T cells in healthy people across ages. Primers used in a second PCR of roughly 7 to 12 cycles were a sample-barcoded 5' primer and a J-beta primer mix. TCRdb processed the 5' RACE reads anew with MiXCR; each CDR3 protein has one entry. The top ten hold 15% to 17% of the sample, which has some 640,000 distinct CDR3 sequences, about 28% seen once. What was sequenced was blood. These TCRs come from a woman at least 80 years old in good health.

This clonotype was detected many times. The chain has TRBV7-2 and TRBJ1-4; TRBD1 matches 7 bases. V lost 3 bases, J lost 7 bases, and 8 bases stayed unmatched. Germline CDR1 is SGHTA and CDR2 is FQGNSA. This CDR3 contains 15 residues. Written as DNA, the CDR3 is TGTGCCAGCAGCTTTCCAGGGGGAGGGGGTGAAAAACTGTTTTTT. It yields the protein CASSFPGGGGEKLFF.

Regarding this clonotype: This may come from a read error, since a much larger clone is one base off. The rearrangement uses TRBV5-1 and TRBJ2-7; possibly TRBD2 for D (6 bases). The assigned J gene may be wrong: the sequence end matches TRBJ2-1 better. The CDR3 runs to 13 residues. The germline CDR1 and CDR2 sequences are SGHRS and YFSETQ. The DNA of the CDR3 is TGCGCCAGCAGTTGGGGGGAACCCTACGAGCAGTTCTTC. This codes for CASSWGEPYEQFF.

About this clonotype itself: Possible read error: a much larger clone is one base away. The CDR3 loop is CARSPVGNQEQYF. CDR3 sequence (DNA): TGTGCCCGCAGCCCCGTAGGGAACCAAGAGCAGTACTTC. The rearrangement joins TRBV5-5 to TRBJ2-1; no reliable D call. The J call may be wrong; the DNA end is better matched by TRBJ2-7. Germline CDR1 SGHKS, CDR2 YYEKEE (reference sequence). This CDR3 region has 13 residues.

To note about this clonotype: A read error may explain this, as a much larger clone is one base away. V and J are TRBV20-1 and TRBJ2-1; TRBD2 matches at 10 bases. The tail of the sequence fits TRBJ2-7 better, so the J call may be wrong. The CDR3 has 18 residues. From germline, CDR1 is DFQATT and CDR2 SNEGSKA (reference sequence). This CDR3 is CSARVDSGGQSSYNEQYF. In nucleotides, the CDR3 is TGCAGTGCTAGAGTCGATAGCGGGGGGCAGAGCTCCTACAATGAGCAGTACTTC.

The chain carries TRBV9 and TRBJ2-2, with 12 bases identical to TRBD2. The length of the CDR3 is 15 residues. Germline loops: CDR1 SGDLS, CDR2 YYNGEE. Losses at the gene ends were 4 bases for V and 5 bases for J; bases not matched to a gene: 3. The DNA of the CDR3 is TGTGCCAGCAGCCTAGCGGGGGGGCATACCGGGGAGCTGTTTTTT. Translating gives CASSLAGGHTGELFF.

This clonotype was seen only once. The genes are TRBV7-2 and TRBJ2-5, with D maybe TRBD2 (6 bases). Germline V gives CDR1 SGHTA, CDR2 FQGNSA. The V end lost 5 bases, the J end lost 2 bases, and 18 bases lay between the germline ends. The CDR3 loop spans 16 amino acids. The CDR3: CASSRMGLFRQETQYF. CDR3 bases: TGTGCCAGCAGCCGGATGGGACTTTTCAGACAAGAGACCCAGTACTTC.

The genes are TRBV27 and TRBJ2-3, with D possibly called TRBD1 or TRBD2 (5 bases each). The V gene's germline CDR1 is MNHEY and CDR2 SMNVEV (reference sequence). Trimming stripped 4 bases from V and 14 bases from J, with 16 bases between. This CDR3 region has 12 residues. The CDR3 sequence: CASSSARGARYF. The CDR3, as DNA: TGTGCCAGCAGTTCCGCCCGAGGGGCGCGGTATTTT.

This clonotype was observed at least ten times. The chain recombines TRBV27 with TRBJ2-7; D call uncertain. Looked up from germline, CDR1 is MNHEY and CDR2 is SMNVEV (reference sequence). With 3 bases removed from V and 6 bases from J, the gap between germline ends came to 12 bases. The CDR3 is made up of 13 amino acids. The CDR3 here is CASSFVNSGEQYF. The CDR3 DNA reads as TGTGCCAGCAGTTTTGTAAATTCAGGCGAGCAGTACTTC.

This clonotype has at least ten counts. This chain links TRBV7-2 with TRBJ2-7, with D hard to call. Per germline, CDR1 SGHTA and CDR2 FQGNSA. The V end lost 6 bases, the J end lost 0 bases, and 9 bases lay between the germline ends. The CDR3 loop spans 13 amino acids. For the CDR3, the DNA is TGTGCCAGCAGGTCCGCCAGCTCCTACGAGCAGTACTTC. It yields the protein CASRSASSYEQYF.

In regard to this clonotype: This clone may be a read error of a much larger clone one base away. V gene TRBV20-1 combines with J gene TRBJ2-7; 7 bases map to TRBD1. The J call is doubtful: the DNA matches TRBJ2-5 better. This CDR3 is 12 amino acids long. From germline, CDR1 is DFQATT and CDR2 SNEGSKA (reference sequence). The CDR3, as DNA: TGCAGTGCCCGGGACAGTCGGGAGACCCAGTACTTC. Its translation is CSARDSRETQYF.

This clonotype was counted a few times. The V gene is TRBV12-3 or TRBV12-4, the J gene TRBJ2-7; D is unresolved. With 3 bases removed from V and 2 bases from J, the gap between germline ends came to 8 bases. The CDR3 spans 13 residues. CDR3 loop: CASSFTSPYEQYF. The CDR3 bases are TGTGCCAGCAGTTTCACATCTCCCTACGAGCAGTACTTC.

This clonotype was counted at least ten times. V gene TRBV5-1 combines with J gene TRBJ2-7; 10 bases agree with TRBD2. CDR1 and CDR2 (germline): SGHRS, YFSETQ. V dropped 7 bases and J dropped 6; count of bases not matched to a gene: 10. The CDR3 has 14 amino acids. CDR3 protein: CASGAGGLATEQYF. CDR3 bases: TGCGCCAGCGGCGCCGGGGGACTAGCGACCGAGCAGTACTTC. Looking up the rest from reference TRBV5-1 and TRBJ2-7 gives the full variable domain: KAGVTQTPRYLIKTRGQQVTLSCSPISGHRSVSWYQQTPGQGLQFLFEYFSETQRNKGNFPGRFSGRQFSNSRSEMNVSTLELGDSALYLCASGAGGLATEQYFGPGTRLTVT.

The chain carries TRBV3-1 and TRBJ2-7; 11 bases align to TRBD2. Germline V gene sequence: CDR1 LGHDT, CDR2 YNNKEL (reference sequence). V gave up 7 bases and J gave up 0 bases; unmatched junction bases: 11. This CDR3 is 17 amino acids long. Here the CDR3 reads CASKPGLAGHSSYEQYF. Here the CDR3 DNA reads TGTGCCAGCAAACCCGGACTAGCGGGCCACAGCTCCTACGAGCAGTACTTC.

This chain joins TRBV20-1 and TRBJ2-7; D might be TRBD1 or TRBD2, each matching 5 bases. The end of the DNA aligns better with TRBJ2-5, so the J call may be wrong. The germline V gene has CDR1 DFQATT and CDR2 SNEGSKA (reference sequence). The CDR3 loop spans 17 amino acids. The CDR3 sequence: CSARVGRTGWGGETQYF. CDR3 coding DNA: TGCAGTGCTAGAGTAGGGCGAACGGGGTGGGGCGGAGAGACCCAGTACTTC.

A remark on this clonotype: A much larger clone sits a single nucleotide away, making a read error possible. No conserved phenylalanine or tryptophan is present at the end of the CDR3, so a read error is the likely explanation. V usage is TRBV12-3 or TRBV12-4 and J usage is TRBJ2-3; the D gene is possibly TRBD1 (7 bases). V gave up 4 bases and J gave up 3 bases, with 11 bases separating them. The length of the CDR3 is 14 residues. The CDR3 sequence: CASSSPGGTDTQYS. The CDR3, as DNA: TGTGCCAGCAGTTCCCCAGGGGGGACAGATACGCAGTATTCT.

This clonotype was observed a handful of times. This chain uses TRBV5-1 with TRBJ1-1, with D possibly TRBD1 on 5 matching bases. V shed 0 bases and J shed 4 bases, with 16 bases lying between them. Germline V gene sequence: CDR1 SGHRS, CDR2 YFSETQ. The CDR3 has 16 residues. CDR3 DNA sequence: TGCGCCAGCAGCTTGGGGGGCCAGTTTGGAGGCACTGAAGCTTTCTTT. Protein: CASSLGGQFGGTEAFF.

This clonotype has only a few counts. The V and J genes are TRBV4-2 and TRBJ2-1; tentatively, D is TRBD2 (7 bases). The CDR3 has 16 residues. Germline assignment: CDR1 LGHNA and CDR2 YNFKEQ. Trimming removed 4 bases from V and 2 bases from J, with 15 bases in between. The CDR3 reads CASSRERGGAYNEQFF. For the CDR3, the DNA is TGTGCCAGCAGCCGGGAGAGGGGGGGAGCCTACAATGAGCAGTTCTTC.

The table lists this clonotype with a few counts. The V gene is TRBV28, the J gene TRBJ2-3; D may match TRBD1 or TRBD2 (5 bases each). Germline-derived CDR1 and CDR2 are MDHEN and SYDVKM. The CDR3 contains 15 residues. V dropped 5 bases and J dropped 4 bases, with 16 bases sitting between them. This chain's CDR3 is CASSTGLIHSDTQYF. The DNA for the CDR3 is TGTGCCAGCAGTACAGGACTGATCCATTCAGATACGCAGTATTTT.

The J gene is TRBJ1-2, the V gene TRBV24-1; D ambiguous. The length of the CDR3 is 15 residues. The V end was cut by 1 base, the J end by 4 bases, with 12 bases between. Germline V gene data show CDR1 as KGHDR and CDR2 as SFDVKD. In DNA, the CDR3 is TGTGCCACCAGTGATTTTTCCGACGGGTTCTATGGCTACACCTTC. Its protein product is CATSDFSDGFYGYTF.

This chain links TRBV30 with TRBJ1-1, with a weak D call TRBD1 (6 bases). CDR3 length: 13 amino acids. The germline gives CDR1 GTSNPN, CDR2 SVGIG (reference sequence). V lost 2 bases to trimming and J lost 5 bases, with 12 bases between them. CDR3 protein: CAWSQQGGTEAFF. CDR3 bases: TGTGCCTGGAGTCAACAGGGAGGGACTGAAGCTTTCTTT.

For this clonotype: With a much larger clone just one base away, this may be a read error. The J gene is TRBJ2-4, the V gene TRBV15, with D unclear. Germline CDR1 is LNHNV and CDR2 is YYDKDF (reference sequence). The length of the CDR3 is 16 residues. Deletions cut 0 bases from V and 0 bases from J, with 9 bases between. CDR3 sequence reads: CATSRDGAVAKNIQYF. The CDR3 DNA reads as TGTGCCACCAGCAGAGATGGCGCAGTAGCCAAAAACATTCAGTACTTC.

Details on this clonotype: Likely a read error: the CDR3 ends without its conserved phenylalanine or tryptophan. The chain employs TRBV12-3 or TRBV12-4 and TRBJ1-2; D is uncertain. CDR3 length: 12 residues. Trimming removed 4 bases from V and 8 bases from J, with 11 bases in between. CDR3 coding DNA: TGTGCCAGCAGTTGTGAGGTCGCGGGCTACACCGTC. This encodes CASSCEVAGYTV.

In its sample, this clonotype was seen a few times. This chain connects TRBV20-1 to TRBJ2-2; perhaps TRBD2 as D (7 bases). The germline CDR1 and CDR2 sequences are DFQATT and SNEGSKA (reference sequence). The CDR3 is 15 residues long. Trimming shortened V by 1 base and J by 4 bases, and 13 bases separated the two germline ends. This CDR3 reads CSARVGGLGTGELFF. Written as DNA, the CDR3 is TGCAGTGCTAGAGTCGGGGGGCTGGGCACCGGGGAGCTGTTTTTT.

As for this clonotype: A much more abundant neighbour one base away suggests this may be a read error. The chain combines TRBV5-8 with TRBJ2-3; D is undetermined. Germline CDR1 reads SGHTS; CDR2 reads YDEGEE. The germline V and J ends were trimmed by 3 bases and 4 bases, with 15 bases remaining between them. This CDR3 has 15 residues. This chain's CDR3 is CASSSTAPLSDTQYF. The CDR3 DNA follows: TGTGCCAGCAGCTCGACTGCCCCCTTATCAGATACGCAGTATTTT.

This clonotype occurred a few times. The CDR3 loop reads CASSQLRGRGYTF. DNA of the CDR3: TGTGCCAGCAGCCAACTTAGGGGGCGTGGCTACACCTTC. J is TRBJ1-2 and V is TRBV3-1; 7 bases align to TRBD1. Trimming removed 2 bases from V and 7 bases from J; junction bases left unmatched: 4. The CDR3 loop spans 13 amino acids. CDR1 LGHDT and CDR2 YNNKEL come from the germline V gene (reference sequence).

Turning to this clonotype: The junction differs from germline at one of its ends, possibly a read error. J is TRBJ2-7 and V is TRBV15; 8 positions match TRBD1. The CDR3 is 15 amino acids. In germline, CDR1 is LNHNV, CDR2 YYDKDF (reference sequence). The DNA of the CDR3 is TGTGCCACCAACAGAGGCGGACAGGGCTCCTACGAGCAGTACTTC. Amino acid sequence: CATNRGGQGSYEQYF.

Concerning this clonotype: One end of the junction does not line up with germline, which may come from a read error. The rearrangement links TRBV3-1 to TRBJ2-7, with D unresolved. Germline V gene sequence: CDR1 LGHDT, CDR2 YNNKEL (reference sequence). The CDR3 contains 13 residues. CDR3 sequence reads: CASSQPSQIEKYF. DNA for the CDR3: TGTGCCAGCAGCCAACCCTCTCAGATCGAGAAGTACTTC.

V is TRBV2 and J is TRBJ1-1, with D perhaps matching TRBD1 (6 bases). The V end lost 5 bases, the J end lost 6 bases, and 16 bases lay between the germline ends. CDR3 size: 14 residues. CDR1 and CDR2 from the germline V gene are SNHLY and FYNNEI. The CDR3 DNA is TGTGCCAGCAGTACAATAGGGGGACGGGCTGAAGCTTTCTTT. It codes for CASSTIGGRAEAFF.

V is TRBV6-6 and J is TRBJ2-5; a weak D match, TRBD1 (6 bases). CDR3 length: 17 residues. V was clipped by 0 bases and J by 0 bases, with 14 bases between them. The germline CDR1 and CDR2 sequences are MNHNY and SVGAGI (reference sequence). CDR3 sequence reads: CASSYSGGHRYQETQYF. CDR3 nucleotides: TGTGCCAGCAGTTACTCAGGGGGACATAGGTACCAAGAGACCCAGTACTTC.